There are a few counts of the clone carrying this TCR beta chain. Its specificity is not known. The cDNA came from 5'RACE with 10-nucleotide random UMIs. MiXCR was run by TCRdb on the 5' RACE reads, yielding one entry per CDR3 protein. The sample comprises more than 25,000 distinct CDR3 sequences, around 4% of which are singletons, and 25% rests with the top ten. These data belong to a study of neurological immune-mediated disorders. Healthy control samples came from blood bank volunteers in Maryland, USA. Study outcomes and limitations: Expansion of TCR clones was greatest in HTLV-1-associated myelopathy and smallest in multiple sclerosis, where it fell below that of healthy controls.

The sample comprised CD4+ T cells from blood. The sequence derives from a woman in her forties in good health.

CDR3 in DNA: TGTGCCAGCAGCTTAGTAAATTCACCCCTCCACTTT. It codes for CASSLVNSPLHF. The rearrangement uses TRBV7-2 and TRBJ1-6; D unresolved. V was shortened by 1 base and J by 7 bases, with 2 bases between the two germline ends. The CDR3 is 12 amino acids. Germline V gives CDR1 SGHTA, CDR2 FQGNSA.